The rows below give T cell receptor beta chains drawn from one sample of a study of T-cell memory formation after mild COVID-19. TCRdb reanalysed the 5' RACE reads using MiXCR and keeps one entry per CDR3 protein. The sample contains approximately 34,000 distinct CDR3 sequences, about 7.3% of which appear only once. Sequenced input: PBMCs or a T cell subset sorted from them (not recorded which). These receptors were obtained from a man aged 18 to 35 who had mild COVID-19 (a few samples of this study predate the infection). Cell type and time point are not known. CDR3s include the opening cysteine and the closing phenylalanine or tryptophan. D genes are given only for firm matches. The size field reads how often the clone was seen (once, few, many) or a class if it is expanded.

TRBV11-3,TRBD2,many,TRBJ2-3,15,CASSLASGGRDTQYF,TGTGCCAGCAGCTTAGCTAGCGGGGGAAGAGATACGCAGTATTTT
TRBV29-1,.,many,TRBJ1-5,15,CSVEDGRGGNQPQHF,TGCAGCGTTGAAGACGGGAGGGGAGGGAATCAGCCCCAGCATTTT
TRBV7-6,TRBD1,many,TRBJ1-2,13,CASSPGGGYGYTF,TGTGCCAGCAGCCCAGGGGGAGGATATGGCTACACCTTC
TRBV7-3,TRBD2,many,TRBJ2-3,17,CASSLRTSGGPTDTQYF,TGTGCCAGCAGCCTACGGACTAGCGGGGGCCCCACAGATACGCAGTATTTT
TRBV12-3/TRBV12-4,.,many,TRBJ1-4,14,CASSPAALDEKLFF,TGTGCCAGCAGCCCCGCGGCTTTGGATGAAAAACTGTTTTTT
TRBV6-2/TRBV6-3,.,many,TRBJ2-7,13,CASSWAGSYEQYF,TGTGCCAGCAGTTGGGCAGGCTCCTACGAGCAGTACTTC
TRBV19,.,many,TRBJ2-4,16,CASSWRTKEAKNIQYF,TGTGCCAGTAGCTGGCGGACCAAGGAAGCCAAAAACATTCAGTACTTC
TRBV7-2,TRBD2,many,TRBJ2-2,15,CASSFSGGGTGELFF,TGTGCCAGCAGCTTCAGCGGGGGCGGCACCGGGGAGCTGTTTTTT
TRBV7-2,TRBD2,many,TRBJ2-5,13,CASSPRLAETQYF,TGTGCCAGCAGCCCCAGACTAGCGGAGACCCAGTACTTC
TRBV19,.,few,TRBJ1-2,12,CASSTEGYGYTF,TGTGCCAGTAGTACGGAGGGCTATGGCTACACCTTC